This entry describes one TCR beta chain. This clonotype has only a few counts. This receptor's antigen is unknown. One base away there is no much larger clone; base qualities are not given. Libraries were constructed by RT-PCR. Reads for this sample came from a NextSeq 550. TCRdb reran the public reads through fastp at Q25 and MiXCR, keeping productive beta chains. Duplicate CDR3 protein sequences are folded into a single record with the most common DNA and genes. This sample holds 400,000 to 450,000 distinct CDR3 sequences; 16% were observed only once. 7% to 7.5% of the sample comes from the top ten. Taken from the germline V gene (reference sequence), the CDR1 and CDR2 loops are SEHNR and FQNEAQ. V is pared back by 5 bases and J by 3 bases, with 17 bases lying between the germline termini. There are 15 amino acids in the CDR3, from cysteine to phenylalanine inclusive. Only CDR3 DNA remains: 45 bases, in frame from the first base.

This entry comes from a study of patients and donors after allogeneic stem cell transplantation (dated by TCRdb to the early 2020s). Recombination linked TRBV7-9 to TRBJ2-7; the D element might be TRBD1 or TRBD2, as each aligns at 5 bases. The clonotype was recovered from a human donor who was either an allogeneic HSCT recipient or a stem cell or donor lymphocyte infusion donor (not recorded which). It is not recorded whose cells these are; they may come from a transplant donor. The sequencing input was blood, either unsorted or a sorted T cell fraction (not recorded which). The sequenced DNA is TGTGCCAGCAGCCGGCGCGGGCAGGGTGACTACGAGCAGTACTTC. The encoded protein is CASSRRGQGDYEQYF. The entire variable domain, with the stretches around the CDR3 drawn from the reference TRBV7-9 and TRBJ2-7 proteins, is DTGVSQNPRHKITKRGQNVTFRCDPISEHNRLYWYRQTLGQGPEFLTYFQNEAQLEKSRLLSDRFSAERPKGSFSTLEIQRTEQGDSAMYLCASSRRGQGDYEQYFGPGTRLTVT.